This TCR beta chain was captured in a study of T cells expressing NK-cell markers. TCR beta cDNA was made by 5'RACE template switching with UMIs. From the 5' RACE reads, TCRdb lists one entry per CDR3 protein and no DNA. The sample is made up of 500,000 to 600,000 distinct CDR3 sequences, and the top ten hold roughly 3.4% of it. As regards this clonotype: Its antigen remains unknown.

Points from the study as a whole: One observes that, in a handful of donors, these clonotypes were also the leading ones within the CD3+CD56-NKG2C+ fraction.

Looked up from germline, CDR1 is SQVTM and CDR2 is ANQGSEA. CDR3 length equals 16 residues. This clonotype originated in a man aged 18 to 30 in good health. The source material was blood T cells: a sorted CD56 or NKG2C T cell subset, CD4+ or CD8+ T cells, or bulk PBMC T cells (not recorded which). The J gene is TRBJ2-7, the V gene TRBV29-1; the TRBD2 assignment by TCRdb is unverifiable without DNA. The CDR3 sequence: CSVEEFGGSGSYEQYF.